This TCR beta chain was sequenced during a study of T cell responses to AZD1222 COVID-19 vaccine. V lost 3 bases to trimming and J lost 1 base, with 3 bases between them. CDR1 and CDR2 (germline): SNHLY, FYNNEI. The CDR3 has 12 amino acids. Measured with immunoSEQ multiplex PCR; TCRdb has only the in-frame clones, and not every one. The table has 90,000 to 140,000 clones, about 81% seen once. This specimen was peripheral blood, taken on day 0 of AZD1222 vaccination. This receptor was taken from an adult in good health. The gene calls are TRBV2 and TRBJ1-2; D gene unclear. CDR3 sequence (DNA): TGTGCCAGCAGTGACCATAACTATGGCTACACCTTC. Its protein is CASSDHNYGYTF.